The 2 T cell receptor beta chains below come from one sample, sequenced in a study of long-term antiretroviral therapy in people with HIV. Runs used v3.0 of the immunoSEQ assay and were done at survey level. The table came from immunoSEQ multiplex PCR; TCRdb's copy has only in-frame clones and leaves some out. This sample carries 15,000 to 20,000 clones, roughly 95% of them seen once, and the ten largest clones take roughly 1.3%. Sequenced here: unsorted PBMCs, sampled less than 13 years after starting antiretroviral therapy. These TCRs come from a young man with HIV.

The rearrangement uses TRBV28 and TRBJ2-3; 12 nucleotides agree with TRBD2. V lost 3 bases and J lost 2; bases outside the gene matches: 9. This CDR3 has 18 residues. The germline gives CDR1 MDHEN, CDR2 SYDVKM. The CDR3 sequence is CASSFASGGAPSTDTQYF. CDR3 DNA sequence: TGTGCCAGCAGTTTTGCTAGCGGGGGGGCCCCCTCCACAGATACGCAGTATTTT.

V gene TRBV6-1 combines with J gene TRBJ1-4, with 8 bases matching TRBD1. The J segment lost 8 bases and the V segment lost 4 bases, leaving 12 bases of the junction unmatched. Germline assignment: CDR1 MNHNS and CDR2 SASEGT. CDR3 size: 16 residues. The CDR3 loop is CASSGGQALLWEKLFF. For the CDR3, the DNA is TGTGCCAGCAGTGGGGGACAGGCCTTACTTTGGGAAAAACTGTTTTTT.